The T cell receptor (beta chain) under discussion was sequenced for a study of metastatic and nonmetastatic thyroid tumors. Study-wide context: Comparative analysis of repertoires was undertaken across blood and tumor or nodule tissue obtained from malignant and benign thyroid patients.

Thyroid surgery took place with no prior treatment in any patient. MiXCR reprocessed the PCR reads for TCRdb. The sample includes about 92,000 clones, just under 15% of them seen just once. Trimming took off 6 bases at V and 0 bases at J, with 18 bases between the two ends. CDR1 is MNHNS and CDR2 is SASEGT in the germline V gene. This CDR3 has 17 amino acids. At least ten counts were recorded for this clone. The sample carries other DNA sequences with the same CDR3. The clonotype comes from a female donor with papillary thyroid cancer or a benign thyroid nodule (not recorded which). Some clones in this sample may be carry-over from other donors' samples. Sample: blood. The rearrangement uses TRBV6-1 and TRBJ1-3; possible D gene TRBD1, 6 bases. The CDR3 spells CASRNTQTGHSGNTIYF. The CDR3 DNA reads TGTGCCAGCAGAAACACCCAGACAGGCCACTCTGGAAACACCATATATTTT.